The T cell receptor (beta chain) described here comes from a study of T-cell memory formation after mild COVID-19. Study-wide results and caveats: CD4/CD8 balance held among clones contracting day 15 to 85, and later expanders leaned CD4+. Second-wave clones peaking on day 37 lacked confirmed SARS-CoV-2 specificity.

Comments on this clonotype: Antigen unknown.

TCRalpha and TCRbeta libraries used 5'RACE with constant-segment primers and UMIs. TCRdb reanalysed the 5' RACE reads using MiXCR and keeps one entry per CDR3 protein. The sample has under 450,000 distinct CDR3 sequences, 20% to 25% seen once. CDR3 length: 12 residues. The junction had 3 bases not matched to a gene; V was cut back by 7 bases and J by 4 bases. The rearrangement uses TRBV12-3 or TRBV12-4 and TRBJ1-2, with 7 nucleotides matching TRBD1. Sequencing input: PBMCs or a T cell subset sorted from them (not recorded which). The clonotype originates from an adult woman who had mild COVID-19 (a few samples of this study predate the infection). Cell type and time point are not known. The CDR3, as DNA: TGTGCCAGCACCGGGGACAGCTATGGCTACACCTTC. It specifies CASTGDSYGYTF.